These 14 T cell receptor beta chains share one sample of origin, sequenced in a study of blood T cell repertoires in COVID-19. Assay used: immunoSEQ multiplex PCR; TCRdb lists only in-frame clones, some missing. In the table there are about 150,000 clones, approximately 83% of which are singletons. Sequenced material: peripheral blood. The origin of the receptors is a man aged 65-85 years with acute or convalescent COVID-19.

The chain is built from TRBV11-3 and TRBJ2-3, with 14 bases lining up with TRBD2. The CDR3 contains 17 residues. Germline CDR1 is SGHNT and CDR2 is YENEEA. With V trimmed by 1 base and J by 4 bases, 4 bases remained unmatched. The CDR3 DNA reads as TGTGCCAGCAGCTTAGGTGGGACTAGCGGGAGCTCAGATACGCAGTATTTT. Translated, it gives CASSLGGTSGSSDTQYF.

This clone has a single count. DNA of the CDR3: TGTGCCAGCAGTGAAGCTTTCCGAGCCCGTGAAGCTTTCTTT. Translated, it gives CASSEAFRAREAFF. The chain employs TRBV6-1 and TRBJ1-1; D unresolved. CDR3 size: 14 residues. Between the trimmed V and J ends, which lost 0 bases and 7 bases, there was a span of 12 bases. Germline-derived CDR1 and CDR2 are MNHNS and SASEGT.

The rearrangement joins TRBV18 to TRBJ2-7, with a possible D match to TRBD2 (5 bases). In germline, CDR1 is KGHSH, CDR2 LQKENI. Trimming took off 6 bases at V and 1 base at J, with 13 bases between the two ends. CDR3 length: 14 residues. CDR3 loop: CASSRDSDSYEQYF. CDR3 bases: TGTGCCAGCTCCCGGGATAGCGATTCCTACGAGCAGTACTTC.

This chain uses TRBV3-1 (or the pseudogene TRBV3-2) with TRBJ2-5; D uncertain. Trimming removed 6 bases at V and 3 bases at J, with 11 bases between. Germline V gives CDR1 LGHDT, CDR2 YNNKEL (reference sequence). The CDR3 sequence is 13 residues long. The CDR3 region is CASRLTPEETQYF. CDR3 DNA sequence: TGTGCCAGCAGACTGACTCCTGAAGAGACCCAGTACTTC.

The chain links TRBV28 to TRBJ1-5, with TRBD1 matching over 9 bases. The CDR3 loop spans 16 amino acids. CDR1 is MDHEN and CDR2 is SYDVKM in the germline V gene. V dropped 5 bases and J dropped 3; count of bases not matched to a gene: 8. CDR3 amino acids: CASSTGTGLTNQPQHF. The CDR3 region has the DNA TGTGCCAGCAGTACCGGGACAGGGCTAACCAATCAGCCCCAGCATTTT.

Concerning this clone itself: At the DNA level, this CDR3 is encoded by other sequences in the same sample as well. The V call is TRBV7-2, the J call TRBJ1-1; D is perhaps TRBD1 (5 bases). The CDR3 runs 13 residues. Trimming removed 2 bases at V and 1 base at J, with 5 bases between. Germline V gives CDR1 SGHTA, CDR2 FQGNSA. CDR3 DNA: TGTGCCAGCAGCTTAACAGGGAACACTGAAGCTTTCTTT. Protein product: CASSLTGNTEAFF.

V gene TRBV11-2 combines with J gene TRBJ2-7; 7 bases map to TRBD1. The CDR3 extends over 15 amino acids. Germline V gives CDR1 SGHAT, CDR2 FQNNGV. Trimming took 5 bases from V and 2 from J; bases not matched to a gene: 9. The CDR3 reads CASSKNRGSPYEQYF. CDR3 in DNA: TGTGCCAGCAGCAAAAACAGGGGAAGCCCCTACGAGCAGTACTTC.

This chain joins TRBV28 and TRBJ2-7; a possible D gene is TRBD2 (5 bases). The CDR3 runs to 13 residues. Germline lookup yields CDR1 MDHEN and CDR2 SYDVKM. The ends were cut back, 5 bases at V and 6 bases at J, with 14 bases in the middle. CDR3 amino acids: CASSPPGMGEQYF. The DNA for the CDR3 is TGTGCCAGCAGTCCCCCGGGGATGGGCGAGCAGTACTTC.

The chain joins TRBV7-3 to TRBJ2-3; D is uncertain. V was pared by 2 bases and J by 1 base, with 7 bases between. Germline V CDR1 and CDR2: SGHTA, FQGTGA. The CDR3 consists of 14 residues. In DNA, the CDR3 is TGTGCCAGCAGCTTAGAGCTAGGCACAGATACGCAGTATTTT. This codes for CASSLELGTDTQYF.

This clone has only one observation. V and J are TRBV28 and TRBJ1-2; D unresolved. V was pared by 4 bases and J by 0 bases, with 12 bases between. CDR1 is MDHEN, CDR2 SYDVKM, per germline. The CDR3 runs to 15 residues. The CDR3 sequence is CASSSIAPPNYGYTF. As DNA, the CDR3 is TGTGCCAGCAGTTCAATAGCCCCACCTAACTATGGCTACACCTTC.

The CDR3 nucleotides read TGCAGCGTTATACGTCTAGGAAGTGGTGAGACCCAGTACTTC. Amino acids: CSVIRLGSGETQYF. V usage is TRBV29-1 and J usage is TRBJ2-5; D uncertain. V gave up 5 bases and J gave up 5 bases, with 18 bases separating them. The CDR3 is 14 residues long. From germline, CDR1 is SQVTM and CDR2 ANQGSEA.

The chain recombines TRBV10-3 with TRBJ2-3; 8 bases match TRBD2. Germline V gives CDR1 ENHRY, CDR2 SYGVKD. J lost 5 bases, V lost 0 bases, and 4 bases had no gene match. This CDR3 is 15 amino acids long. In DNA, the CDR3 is TGTGCCATCAGTGAGTCAAAGGCGGGGGGAGATACGCAGTATTTT. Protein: CAISESKAGGDTQYF.

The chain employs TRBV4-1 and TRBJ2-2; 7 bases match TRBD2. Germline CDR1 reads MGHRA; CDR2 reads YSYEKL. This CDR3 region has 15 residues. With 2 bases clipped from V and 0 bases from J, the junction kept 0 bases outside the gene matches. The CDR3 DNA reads TGCGCCAGCAGCCAAAGCGGGGCGAACACCGGGGAGCTGTTTTTT. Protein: CASSQSGANTGELFF.

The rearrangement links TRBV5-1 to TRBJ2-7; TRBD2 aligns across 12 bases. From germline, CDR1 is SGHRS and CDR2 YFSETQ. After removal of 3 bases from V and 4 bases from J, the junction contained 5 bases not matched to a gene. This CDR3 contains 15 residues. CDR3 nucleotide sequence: TGCGCCAGCAGCTCTCACGGGACTAGCGGGTACGAGCAGTACTTC. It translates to CASSSHGTSGYEQYF.